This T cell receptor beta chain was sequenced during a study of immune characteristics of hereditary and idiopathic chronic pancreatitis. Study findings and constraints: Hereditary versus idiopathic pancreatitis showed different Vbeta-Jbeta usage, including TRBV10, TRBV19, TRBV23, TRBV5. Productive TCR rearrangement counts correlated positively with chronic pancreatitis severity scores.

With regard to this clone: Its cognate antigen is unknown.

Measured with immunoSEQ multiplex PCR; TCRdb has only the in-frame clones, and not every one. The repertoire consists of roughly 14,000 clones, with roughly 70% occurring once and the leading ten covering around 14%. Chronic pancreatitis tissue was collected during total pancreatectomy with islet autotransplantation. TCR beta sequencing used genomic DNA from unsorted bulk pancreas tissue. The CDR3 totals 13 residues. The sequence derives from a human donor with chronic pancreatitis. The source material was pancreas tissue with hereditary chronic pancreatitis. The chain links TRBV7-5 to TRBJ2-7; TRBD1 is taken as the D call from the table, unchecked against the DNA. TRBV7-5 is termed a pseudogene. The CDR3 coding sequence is TGTGCCAGAAGCACAGAGGACACCGACGAGCAGTACTTC. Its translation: CARSTEDTDEQYF.